This T cell receptor beta chain is from a study of beta chain features in type 1 diabetes. Study-level information: Sorted cells from all samples, numbering about 100,000,000, were examined.

The CDR3 spans 13 residues. V was clipped by 4 bases and J by 3 bases, with 10 bases between them. Every bit of the isolated RNA underwent reverse transcription, so sequencing read expressed TCRB transcripts. Some clones are missing from TCRdb's copy, which holds only in-frame ones; the method was immunoSEQ multiplex PCR. Of tens of thousands of clones listed, over 45% were seen once; the top ten hold roughly 0.7%. A single heparinised blood sample, averaging about 120 mL, was obtained per donor. The sequence was collected from a woman aged 18-35 years in good health. The chain couples TRBV23-1 to TRBJ2-7; a possible D gene is TRBD2 (5 bases). TRBV23-1 qualifies as an ORF whose function is uncertain. Sequencing was done on a sample of central memory CD4+ T cells from blood. CDR3 region: CASSLPGFYEQYF. In DNA, the CDR3 is TGCGCCAGCAGTCTCCCGGGATTCTACGAGCAGTACTTC.